This is a list of T cell receptor beta chains from one sample in a study of blood T cell repertoires in COVID-19. The protocol was immunoSEQ multiplex PCR, while the TCRdb copy is restricted to in-frame clones and leaves out a portion. The sample holds 200,000 to 250,000 clones, more than 65% seen once. The material sequenced was peripheral blood. The receptors here all came from an elderly woman with acute or convalescent COVID-19. Each CDR3 is given with its conserved first and last residue. Fields, in order: V gene, J gene, D gene, clone size, CDR3 protein, CDR3 DNA. D genes are given only for firm matches. A row's size may be missing; if present it is once, few, many or a size class.

TRBV4-2	TRBJ2-7	TRBD1	-	CASSQDLDRGYEQYF	TGTGCCAGCAGCCAAGATCTAGACAGGGGCTACGAGCAGTACTTC
TRBV5-1	TRBJ2-1	-	-	CASSSGLHSYNEQFF	TGCGCCAGCAGTTCGGGACTCCATTCCTACAATGAGCAGTTCTTC
TRBV19	TRBJ2-1	-	-	CASSIRGYNEQFF	TGTGCCAGTAGTATACGGGGTTACAATGAGCAGTTCTTC
TRBV4-2	TRBJ1-1	TRBD1	once	CASSQEQGGGEAFF	TGTGCCAGCAGCCAAGAACAAGGGGGCGGGGAAGCTTTCTTT
TRBV21-1	TRBJ2-2	-	few	CASSKAGWNTGELFF	TGTGCCAGCAGCAAAGCCGGGTGGAACACCGGGGAGCTGTTTTTT
TRBV7-3	TRBJ2-1	-	-	CASSLSTVNEQFF	TGTGCCAGCAGCTTAAGTACGGTAAATGAGCAGTTCTTC
TRBV12-3/TRBV12-4	TRBJ1-2	-	-	CASSTGPYGYTF	TGTGCCAGCAGTACAGGCCCGTATGGCTACACCTTC
TRBV15	TRBJ2-6	-	few	CATSRGALGANVLTF	TGTGCCACCAGCAGGGGTGCACTAGGGGCCAACGTCCTGACTTTC
TRBV6-1	TRBJ2-1	TRBD1	-	CASSDHRGQEQFF	TGTGCCAGCAGTGACCACAGGGGGCAAGAGCAGTTCTTC
TRBV6-6	TRBJ1-1	-	-	CASSYSSENTEAFF	TGTGCCAGCAGTTACTCGTCAGAGAACACTGAAGCTTTCTTT
TRBV5-6	TRBJ2-2	TRBD1	few	CASSLEGQKTGELFF	TGTGCCAGCAGCTTGGAGGGACAGAAAACCGGGGAGCTGTTTTTT